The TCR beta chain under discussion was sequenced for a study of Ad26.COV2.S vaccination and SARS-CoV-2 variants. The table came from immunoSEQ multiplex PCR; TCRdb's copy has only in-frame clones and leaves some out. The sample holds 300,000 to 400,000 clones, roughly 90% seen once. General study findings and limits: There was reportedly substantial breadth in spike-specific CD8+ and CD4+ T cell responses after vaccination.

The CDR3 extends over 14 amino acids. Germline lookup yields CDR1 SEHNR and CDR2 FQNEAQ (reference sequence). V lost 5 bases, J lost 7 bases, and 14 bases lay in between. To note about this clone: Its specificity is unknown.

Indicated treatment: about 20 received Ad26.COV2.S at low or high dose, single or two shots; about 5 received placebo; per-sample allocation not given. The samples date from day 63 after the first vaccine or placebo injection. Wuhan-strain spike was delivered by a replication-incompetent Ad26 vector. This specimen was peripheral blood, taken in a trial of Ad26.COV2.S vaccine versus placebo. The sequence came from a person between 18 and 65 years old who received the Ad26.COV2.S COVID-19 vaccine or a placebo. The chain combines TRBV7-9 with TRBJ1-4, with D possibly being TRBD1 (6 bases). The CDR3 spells CASSIGQPPEKLFF. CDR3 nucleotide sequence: TGTGCCAGCAGCATAGGACAGCCACCTGAAAAACTGTTTTTT.